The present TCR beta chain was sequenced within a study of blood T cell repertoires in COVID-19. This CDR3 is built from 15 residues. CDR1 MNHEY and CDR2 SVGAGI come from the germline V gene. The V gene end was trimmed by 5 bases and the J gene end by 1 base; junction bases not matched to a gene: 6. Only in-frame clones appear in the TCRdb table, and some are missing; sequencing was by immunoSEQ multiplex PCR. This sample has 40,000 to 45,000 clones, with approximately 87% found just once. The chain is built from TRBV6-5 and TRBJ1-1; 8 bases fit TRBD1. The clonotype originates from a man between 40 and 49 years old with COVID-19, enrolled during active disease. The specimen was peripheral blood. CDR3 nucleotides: TGTGCCAGCAGTCCCGACAGGGGACCGAACACTGAAGCTTTCTTT. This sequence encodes CASSPDRGPNTEAFF.